A single sample gave rise to the 9 T cell receptor beta chains below, sequenced in a study of siplizumab effects on memory and regulatory T cells (dated by TCRdb to about 2019). The library came from the immunoSEQ multiplex PCR assay. Not all clones reach the TCRdb copy of this immuneACCESS table, which keeps in-frame sequences only. Checked studies attribute under half of the gap to unresolved V genes and leave the rest unexplained. The sample table records approximately 110,000 clones; about 90% of these occur just once. The leading ten clones occupy around 0.73% of the sample. Input material: Tregs sorted from blood. The receptors stem from a human donor in good health.

The chain employs TRBV27 and TRBJ2-7, with TRBD2 identical over 10 bases. This CDR3 is 15 amino acids long. Germline loops: CDR1 MNHEY, CDR2 SMNVEV (reference sequence). With V trimmed by 5 bases and J by 3 bases, 7 bases remained unmatched. DNA of the CDR3: TGTGCCAGCAGTCGAAAGGCTAGCGGGAGCTACGAGCAGTACTTC. Amino acid sequence: CASSRKASGSYEQYF.

The chain joins TRBV5-1 to TRBJ2-1; TRBD2 is a possible D gene (5 bases). Germline V lookup: CDR1 SGHRS, CDR2 YFSETQ. Trimming removed 5 bases from V and 7 bases from J, with 10 bases in between. The CDR3 extends over 12 amino acids. CDR3 nucleotides: TGCGCCAGCAGTTCGGGGTTTAATGAGCAGTTCTTC. This gives the protein CASSSGFNEQFF.

Concerning this clone itself: The same CDR3 also results from other DNA sequences found in this sample. The gene calls are TRBV5-1 and TRBJ2-5, with D unclear. The V gene's germline CDR1 is SGHRS and CDR2 YFSETQ. Trimming removed 0 bases at V and 3 bases at J, with 3 bases between. The CDR3 totals 12 residues. CDR3 nucleotide sequence: TGCGCCAGCAGCTTGGGGGAAGAGACCCAGTACTTC. Its protein is CASSLGEETQYF.

The chain uses TRBV11-1 and TRBJ1-1; no clear D gene. The CDR3 consists of 13 residues. Germline lookup yields CDR1 SGHAT and CDR2 FQDESV (reference sequence). V lost 7 bases to trimming and J lost 0 bases, with 9 bases between them. The CDR3 region has the DNA TGTGCCAGCACCAAACACGTGAACACTGAAGCTTTCTTT. Its protein is CASTKHVNTEAFF.

The V gene is TRBV27, the J gene TRBJ2-7, with TRBD1 matching 10 bases. This CDR3 spans 15 amino acids. The J segment lost 3 bases and the V segment lost 6 bases, leaving 8 bases of the junction unmatched. Per germline, CDR1 MNHEY and CDR2 SMNVEV (reference sequence). CDR3 loop: CASRLRDRGIYEQYF. The CDR3 nucleotides are TGTGCCAGCAGACTCCGGGACAGGGGAATCTACGAGCAGTACTTC.

The J gene is TRBJ1-1, the V gene TRBV6-5; 7 positions agree with TRBD1. The trim removed 2 bases at V and 3 bases at J, leaving 6 bases unmatched. CDR3 length: 15 residues. The germline CDR1 and CDR2 sequences are MNHEY and SVGAGI. CDR3 coding DNA: TGTGCCAGCAGTTACGGGGGGACAGCTCACACTGAAGCTTTCTTT. Translation: CASSYGGTAHTEAFF.

The chain joins TRBV6-5 to TRBJ1-1; D perhaps matches TRBD1 (6 bases). The CDR3 has 16 residues. Germline V lookup: CDR1 MNHEY, CDR2 SVGAGI. V was cut by 2 bases and J by 11 bases, with 24 bases left in between. The CDR3 sequence: CASSYTGLGFSGIAFF. As DNA, the CDR3 is TGTGCCAGCAGTTACACAGGGTTGGGTTTTTCGGGAATCGCTTTCTTT.

This clone is a singleton in its sample. The chain recombines TRBV6-6 with TRBJ1-2; 11 bases match TRBD1. Losses at the gene ends were 7 bases for V and 3 bases for J; bases not matched to a gene: 10. The CDR3 is 16 residues long. Germline V gene data show CDR1 as MNHNY and CDR2 as SVGAGI (reference sequence). DNA for the CDR3: TGTGCCAGCAAATTAAGGGACAGGGGGAAGTACTATGGCTACACCTTC. It is translated as CASKLRDRGKYYGYTF.

The CDR3 loop is CASSILAEETQYF. CDR3 coding DNA: TGTGCCAGTAGTATTCTTGCGGAAGAGACCCAGTACTTC. The chain carries TRBV19 and TRBJ2-5; D is unclear. The CDR3 sequence is 13 residues long. Germline CDR1 reads LNHDA; CDR2 reads SQIVND (reference sequence). V dropped 3 bases and J dropped 3 bases, with 8 bases sitting between them.